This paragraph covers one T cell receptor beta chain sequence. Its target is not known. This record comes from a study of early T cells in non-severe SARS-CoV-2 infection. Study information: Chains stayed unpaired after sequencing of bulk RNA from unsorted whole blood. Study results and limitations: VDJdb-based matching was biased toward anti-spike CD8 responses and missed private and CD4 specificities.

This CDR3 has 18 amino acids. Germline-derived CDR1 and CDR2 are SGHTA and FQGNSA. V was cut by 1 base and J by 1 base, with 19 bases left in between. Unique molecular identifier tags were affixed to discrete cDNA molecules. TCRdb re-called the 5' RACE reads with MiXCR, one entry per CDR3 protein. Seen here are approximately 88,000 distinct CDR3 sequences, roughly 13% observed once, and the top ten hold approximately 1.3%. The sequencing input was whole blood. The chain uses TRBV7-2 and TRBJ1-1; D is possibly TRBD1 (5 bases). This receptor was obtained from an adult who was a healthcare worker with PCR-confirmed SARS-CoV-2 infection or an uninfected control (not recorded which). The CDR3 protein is CASSLGARRGPSNTEAFF. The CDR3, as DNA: TGTGCCAGCAGCTTAGGGGCCCGGCGGGGCCCGTCGAACACTGAAGCTTTCTTT.